These 32 T cell receptor beta chains originate from one sample sequenced in a study of spatial heterogeneity in lung cancer. Time point indicated: sample taken at primary tumor resection. Whole RNA came from tumor, nontumor lung or frozen PBMC and was sequenced without being sorted. TCRdb analysed the 5' RACE reads with MiXCR anew, one entry per CDR3 protein. Altogether around 87,000 distinct CDR3 sequences are present, more than 10% being singletons, with the ten largest covering more than 40%. The source material was PBMCs, sampled at surgery. These receptors originate from a male donor with early-stage non-small cell lung cancer.

The genes are TRBV5-1 and TRBJ2-1; 9 bases align to TRBD2. The CDR3 contains 15 residues. The germline gives CDR1 SGHRS, CDR2 YFSETQ. V lost 4 bases and J lost 6; bases outside the gene matches: 8. CDR3 DNA: TGCGCCAGCAGCCCGGGACTAGCATTAAGCAATGAGCAGTTCTTC. This gives the protein CASSPGLALSNEQFF.

The CDR3 DNA follows: TGTGCCAGCAGTTACACCCGCGGGGGGGCCAATGAGCAGTTCTTC. Translated, it gives CASSYTRGGANEQFF. The chain uses TRBV6-2 or TRBV6-3 and TRBJ2-1; 9 positions agree with TRBD2. The CDR3 is 15 residues long. The germline V gene encodes CDR1 MNHEY and CDR2 SVGEGT. The J segment lost 6 bases and the V segment lost 2 bases, leaving 5 bases of the junction unmatched.

The CDR3 protein is CAISPDPKGNNEQFF. The CDR3, as DNA: TGTGCCATCAGTCCCGACCCCAAGGGCAACAATGAGCAGTTCTTC. V usage is TRBV10-3 and J usage is TRBJ2-1; D is unresolved. Per the germline V gene, CDR1 is ENHRY and CDR2 is SYGVKD. This CDR3 has 15 amino acids. V was clipped by 5 bases and J by 5 bases, with 16 bases between them.

This clonotype has a handful of counts. The chain recombines TRBV6-2 or TRBV6-3 with TRBJ1-1; a weak D match, TRBD1 (5 bases). Trimming removed 2 bases at V and 4 bases at J, with 11 bases between. Germline lookup yields CDR1 MNHEY and CDR2 SVGEGT. The CDR3 runs 14 residues. CDR3 sequence (DNA): TGTGCCAGCAGTTACAGGGGCAGCACCACTGAAGCTTTCTTT. This sequence encodes CASSYRGSTTEAFF.

In regard to this clonotype: A junction end diverges from the germline sequence, so it may reflect a read error. V gene TRBV28 combines with J gene TRBJ2-3, with TRBD2 as a possible D gene (6 bases). The CDR3 runs 19 residues. The germline gives CDR1 MDHEN, CDR2 SYDVKM. The CDR3 reads CASSSLRRRDRESPDTQYF. The CDR3 region has the DNA TGTGCCAGCAGCTCGCTCCGGAGAAGGGACCGGGAGTCCCCAGATACGCAGTACTTT.

Within the sample, this clonotype is medium-sized. The V and J genes are TRBV28 and TRBJ2-7; 11 nucleotides align to TRBD1. The CDR3 spans 14 residues. Germline V gene lookup returns CDR1 MDHEN and CDR2 SYDVKM. V trimming: 4 bases; J trimming: 4 bases; junction bases outside the gene matches: 3. CDR3 in amino acids: CASSSDRGQYEQYF. The CDR3 nucleotides read TGTGCCAGCAGTTCGGACAGGGGGCAATACGAGCAGTACTTC.

The table lists this clonotype with a few counts. J is TRBJ1-4 and V is TRBV20-1, with TRBD1 matching 7 bases. The germline V gene has CDR1 DFQATT and CDR2 SNEGSKA (reference sequence). This CDR3 spans 13 amino acids. The J segment lost 8 bases and the V segment lost 5 bases, leaving 8 bases of the junction unmatched. As DNA, the CDR3 is TGCAGTGCTCCCGACAGGGTCGGGGAAAAACTGTTTTTT. As protein: CSAPDRVGEKLFF.

As concerns this clonotype: At one end the junction does not follow the germline gene, possibly because of a read error. J is TRBJ2-7 and V is TRBV5-1; 12 bases are a match to TRBD1. The CDR3 loop spans 15 amino acids. Germline V CDR1 and CDR2: SGHRS, YFSETQ. The CDR3 protein is CASSPGTGGRYAQYF. In DNA, the CDR3 is TGCGCCAGCAGCCCCGGGACAGGGGGCCGGTACGCGCAGTACTTC.

The sample holds a few counts of this clonotype. V usage is TRBV29-1 and J usage is TRBJ2-2; 14 bases align to TRBD2. This CDR3 is 17 amino acids long. Germline values: CDR1 SQVTM, CDR2 ANQGSEA. V gave up 7 bases and J gave up 2 bases; unmatched junction bases: 9. The CDR3 nucleotides are TGCAGCGCTCGTGGACTAGCGGGAGGATCCAACACCGGGGAGCTGTTTTTT. Its protein is CSARGLAGGSNTGELFF.

This clonotype was counted only a few times. The rearrangement uses TRBV20-1 and TRBJ1-5, with D perhaps TRBD1 (5 bases). Germline V gives CDR1 DFQATT, CDR2 SNEGSKA (reference sequence). Trimming cost V 6 bases and J 2 bases, with 20 bases left between them. This CDR3 contains 16 residues. The CDR3 here is CSASLLTGGGNQPQHF. The CDR3 region has the DNA TGCAGTGCCAGCCTCCTCACCGGGGGAGGCAATCAGCCCCAGCATTTT.

V gene TRBV5-1 combines with J gene TRBJ1-4, with unresolved D. Germline CDR1 SGHRS, CDR2 YFSETQ. The CDR3 runs 16 residues. V lost 5 bases and J 0 bases, leaving 14 bases between the germline ends. CDR3 in amino acids: CASSGGILATNEKLFF. DNA for the CDR3: TGCGCCAGCAGTGGAGGGATCCTTGCAACTAATGAAAAACTGTTTTTT.

This clonotype was detected many times. V and J are TRBV6-2 or TRBV6-3 and TRBJ2-7; unclear D gene. Trimming stripped 7 bases from V and 0 bases from J, with 10 bases between. This CDR3 spans 13 amino acids. Germline loops: CDR1 MNHEY, CDR2 SVGEGT. Here the CDR3 DNA reads TGTGCCAGCATTACAACGAGCTCCTACGAGCAGTACTTC. This gives the protein CASITTSSYEQYF.

This clonotype has just one count. V gene TRBV7-2 combines with J gene TRBJ2-3; perhaps TRBD1 as D (6 bases). CDR3 length: 14 amino acids. Germline V gives CDR1 SGHTA, CDR2 FQGNSA. With 3 bases removed from V and 4 bases from J, the gap between germline ends came to 11 bases. As DNA, the CDR3 is TGTGCCAGCAGCTTTGACAGGAGGTCAGATACGCAGTATTTT. Residues: CASSFDRRSDTQYF. The full variable domain, its missing parts supplied by reference TRBV7-2 and TRBJ2-3, is GAGVSQSPSNKVTEKGKDVELRCDPISGHTALYWYRQSLGQGLEFLIYFQGNSAPDKSGLPSDRFSAERTGGSVSTLTIQRTQQEDSAVYLCASSFDRRSDTQYFGPGTRLTVL.

The genes are TRBV5-1 and TRBJ1-5, with D perhaps matching TRBD1 (5 bases). Trimming pared 3 bases from V and 3 bases from J, leaving 10 bases between. The CDR3 runs to 14 residues. The germline CDR1 and CDR2 sequences are SGHRS and YFSETQ. CDR3 DNA: TGCGCCAGCAGCTCCGGGACGCTCAATCAGCCCCAGCATTTT. This translates into CASSSGTLNQPQHF.

Only a few counts were recorded for this clonotype. This sequence joins TRBV18 and TRBJ1-1; 7 nucleotides line up with TRBD1. Germline V CDR1 and CDR2: KGHSH, LQKENI. V shed 3 bases, J shed 1 base, and the junction held 8 bases outside the gene matches. The length of the CDR3 is 16 residues. CDR3 protein: CASSPRQGGSNTEAFF. The DNA for the CDR3 is TGTGCCAGCTCACCCCGACAGGGCGGGTCGAACACTGAAGCTTTCTTT.

The rearrangement uses TRBV7-2 and TRBJ2-5, with D perhaps TRBD2 (6 bases). The V and J ends lost 5 bases and 2 bases respectively, with 12 bases between them. Germline V gene data show CDR1 as SGHTA and CDR2 as FQGNSA. The CDR3 is 14 residues long. In DNA, the CDR3 is TGTGCCAGCAGCCGGATGGGACTGCAAGAGACCCAGTACTTC. It yields the protein CASSRMGLQETQYF.

This clonotype occurred a few times. The chain carries TRBV20-1 and TRBJ2-7; D gene uncertain. V lost 2 bases and J 6 bases, leaving 11 bases between the germline ends. The CDR3 loop spans 12 amino acids. Germline V gives CDR1 DFQATT, CDR2 SNEGSKA (reference sequence). CDR3 bases: TGCAGTGCTAGAACCGATTCTCCCGAGCAGTACTTC. Its translation is CSARTDSPEQYF.

This clonotype came up many times. V and J are TRBV5-1 and TRBJ2-1; D is perhaps TRBD2 (6 bases). This CDR3 comprises 15 residues. CDR1 is SGHRS, CDR2 YFSETQ, per germline. Deletions cut 4 bases from V and 7 bases from J, with 18 bases between. The CDR3 bases are TGCGCCAGCAGCGTCGAGGCTAGCGAATGGAATGAGCAGTTCTTC. Translated, it gives CASSVEASEWNEQFF.

For the CDR3, the DNA is TGTGCCAGCTCACCTTTAGCATTCACAGGGTATGGTTTTGACGAGCAGTACTTC. It specifies CASSPLAFTGYGFDEQYF. The J gene is TRBJ2-7, the V gene TRBV18; the D gene is possibly TRBD1 (6 bases). The germline gives CDR1 KGHSH, CDR2 LQKENI. The CDR3 sequence is 18 residues long. V was pared by 3 bases and J by 5 bases, with 26 bases between.

This clonotype has a count of ten or more. The V call is TRBV28, the J call TRBJ2-7, with D perhaps matching TRBD1 or TRBD2 (5 bases each). Trimming stripped 5 bases from V and 7 bases from J, with 15 bases between. Germline CDR1 reads MDHEN; CDR2 reads SYDVKM. The CDR3 sequence is 13 residues long. CDR3 protein: CASSEGARGEQYF. Here the CDR3 DNA reads TGTGCCAGCAGTGAAGGGGCCCGGGGTGAGCAGTACTTC.

This clonotype has a count of ten or more. The genes are TRBV20-1 and TRBJ1-5; D gene uncertain. V lost 3 bases, J lost 3 bases, and 9 bases lay in between. This CDR3 has 13 amino acids. In germline, CDR1 is DFQATT, CDR2 SNEGSKA (reference sequence). The CDR3 DNA follows: TGCAGTGCTAGGGGAGGGCTCAATCAGCCCCAGCATTTT. This gives the protein CSARGGLNQPQHF.

The chain uses TRBV11-1 and TRBJ1-1; no clear D. V was shortened by 6 bases and J by 10 bases, with 15 bases between the two germline ends. Germline loops: CDR1 SGHAT, CDR2 FQDESV (reference sequence). This CDR3 has 12 residues. The CDR3 reads CASSNVRTAAFF. The CDR3 bases are TGTGCCAGCAGTAACGTCCGTACGGCAGCTTTCTTT.

The V call is TRBV6-6, the J call TRBJ2-7, with 8 positions matching TRBD1. The CDR3 has 14 residues. Looked up from germline, CDR1 is MNHNY and CDR2 is SVGAGI (reference sequence). Trimming at V came to 6 bases and at J to 2 bases, leaving 6 bases not matched to a gene. DNA of the CDR3: TGTGCCAGCAGCCCCCGACAGGGGACCTACGAGCAGTACTTC. Translation: CASSPRQGTYEQYF.

The J gene is TRBJ2-7, the V gene TRBV12-3 or TRBV12-4; 9 bases match TRBD2. The CDR3 sequence is 15 residues long. Trimming at V came to 3 bases and at J to 3 bases, leaving 6 bases not matched to a gene. CDR3 protein: CASSFAGLANYEQYF. In DNA form, the CDR3 reads TGTGCCAGCAGTTTTGCGGGACTAGCAAACTACGAGCAGTACTTC.

V and J are TRBV4-1 and TRBJ1-2, with TRBD1 matching 9 bases. V was pared by 0 bases and J by 4 bases, with 6 bases of the junction left unmatched. This CDR3 region has 16 residues. The germline V gene encodes CDR1 MGHRA and CDR2 YSYEKL. CDR3 sequence: CASSQEGQGGAYGYTF. The DNA of the CDR3 is TGCGCCAGCAGCCAAGAGGGACAGGGCGGTGCCTATGGCTACACCTTC.

There are many counts of this clonotype. The chain joins TRBV5-1 to TRBJ1-5; D perhaps matches TRBD1 (6 bases). With 3 bases removed from V and 7 bases from J, the gap between germline ends came to 26 bases. The germline V gene encodes CDR1 SGHRS and CDR2 YFSETQ. The CDR3 contains 18 residues. The DNA for the CDR3 is TGCGCCAGCAGCTCCTGTCCCGAATTGACAGGAGGAAGGCAGCCCCAGCATTTT. Translated, it gives CASSSCPELTGGRQPQHF.

This clonotype appeared many times. This chain joins TRBV6-2 or TRBV6-3 and TRBJ1-5; no reliable D call. With 5 bases removed from V and 3 bases from J, the gap between germline ends came to 2 bases. Germline lookup yields CDR1 MNHEY and CDR2 SVGEGT. The CDR3 sequence is 11 residues long. The CDR3 nucleotides read TGTGCCAGCAGTGACAATCAGCCCCAGCATTTT. This translates into CASSDNQPQHF.

In its sample, this clonotype was seen a few times. The chain carries TRBV29-1 and TRBJ2-4; a possible D gene is TRBD2 (6 bases). This CDR3 has 13 amino acids. V gave up 6 bases and J gave up 8 bases, with 17 bases separating them. The germline V gene has CDR1 SQVTM and CDR2 ANQGSEA. CDR3 nucleotide sequence: TGCAGCGTACTCCCCCCGGGGGTTGACATTCAGTACTTC. Translation: CSVLPPGVDIQYF.

The V gene is TRBV28, the J gene TRBJ2-5; D is unclear. Germline values: CDR1 MDHEN, CDR2 SYDVKM. The length of the CDR3 is 14 residues. Trimming left V 5 bases short and J 5 bases short, with 15 bases between. The CDR3 DNA is TGTGCCAGCAGTCCCCAGACCGGCCAGGAGACCCAGTACTTC. Its translation is CASSPQTGQETQYF.

This clonotype was seen a handful of times. The chain is built from TRBV19 and TRBJ2-7; 8 nucleotides line up with TRBD1. The length of the CDR3 is 14 residues. Germline values: CDR1 LNHDA, CDR2 SQIVND (reference sequence). V trimming: 2 bases; J trimming: 6 bases; junction bases outside the gene matches: 6. Written as DNA, the CDR3 is TGTGCCAGTAGTATACCCGGGACAGGCTTCGAGCAGTACTTC. It translates to CASSIPGTGFEQYF.

This chain joins TRBV5-1 and TRBJ2-5, with TRBD2 matching 8 bases. Germline V gene data show CDR1 as SGHRS and CDR2 as YFSETQ. V trimming: 4 bases; J trimming: 2 bases; junction bases outside the gene matches: 7. The CDR3 extends over 15 amino acids. The CDR3 DNA sequence: TGCGCCAGCAGCCCCCTTAGCGGGGCTCAAGAGACCCAGTACTTC. This translates into CASSPLSGAQETQYF.

The chain combines TRBV6-2 or TRBV6-3 with TRBJ2-1; 7 bases align to TRBD2. V gave up 8 bases and J gave up 0 bases; unmatched junction bases: 4. Germline-derived CDR1 and CDR2 are MNHEY and SVGEGT. This CDR3 has 14 residues. This CDR3 is CASQGGSSYNEQFF. DNA of the CDR3: TGTGCCAGCCAGGGCGGGAGCTCCTACAATGAGCAGTTCTTC.